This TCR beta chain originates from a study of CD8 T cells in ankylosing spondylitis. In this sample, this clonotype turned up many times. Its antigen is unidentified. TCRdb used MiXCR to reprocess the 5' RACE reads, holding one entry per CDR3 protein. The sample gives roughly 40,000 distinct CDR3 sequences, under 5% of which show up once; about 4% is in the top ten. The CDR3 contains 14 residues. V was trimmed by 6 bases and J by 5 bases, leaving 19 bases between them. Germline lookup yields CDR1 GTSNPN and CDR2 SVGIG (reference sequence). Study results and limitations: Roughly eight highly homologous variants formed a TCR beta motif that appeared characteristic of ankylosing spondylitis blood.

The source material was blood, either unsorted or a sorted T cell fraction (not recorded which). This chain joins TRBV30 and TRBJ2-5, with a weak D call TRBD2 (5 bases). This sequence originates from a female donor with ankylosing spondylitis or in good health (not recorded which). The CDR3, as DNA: TGTGCCTGCTCGATGGCGGGCACGGGGGAGACCCAGTACTTC. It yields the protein CACSMAGTGETQYF.